Presented here are 8 T cell receptor beta chains from one specimen sequenced in a study of T cells expressing NK-cell markers. TCRdb reprocessed the 5' RACE reads, with one entry per CDR3 protein and no DNA. The sample totals 550,000 or so distinct CDR3 sequences; its top ten clones hold under 4.5%. Sequenced input: blood T cells: a sorted CD56 or NKG2C T cell subset, CD4+ or CD8+ T cells, or bulk PBMC T cells (not recorded which). The receptors here all came from a man younger than 35 in good health.

V gene TRBV29-1 combines with J gene TRBJ2-1; TCRdb lists TRBD2, though no DNA is available to test this call. This CDR3 comprises 14 residues. CDR1 and CDR2 from the germline V gene are SQVTM and ANQGSEA. The CDR3 protein is CSVAIAGGGNEQFF.

The chain uses TRBV28 and TRBJ2-7; TCRdb picks TRBD1, but there is no DNA to check that call. Germline CDR1 is MDHEN and CDR2 is SYDVKM. The CDR3 loop spans 15 amino acids. CDR3 in amino acids: CASSLPDRGPYGQYF.

The chain combines TRBV7-8 with TRBJ1-6; TCRdb reports TRBD1, a call that lacks DNA to check it against. CDR3 length: 15 amino acids. CDR1 and CDR2 from the germline V gene are SGHVS and FQNEAQ. The CDR3 here is CASSPGFIPNSPLHF.

The genes are TRBV4-2 and TRBJ2-5; lacking DNA, the TRBD2 call made by TCRdb goes unchecked. From germline, CDR1 is LGHNA and CDR2 YNFKEQ. The length of the CDR3 is 18 residues. The CDR3 is CASSQDEAASGRGKTQYF.

This sequence joins TRBV7-3 and TRBJ2-3; with no DNA, the TCRdb D assignment of TRBD1 cannot be verified. This CDR3 has 13 residues. The germline V gene has CDR1 SGHTA and CDR2 FQGTGA. The CDR3 region is CATAQGITDTQYF. The full variable domain, with the rest looked up from reference TRBV7-3 and TRBJ2-3, is GAGVSQTPSNKVTEKGKYVELRCDPISGHTALYWYRQSLGQGPEFLIYFQGTGAADDSGLPNDRFFAVRPEGSVSTLKIQRTERGDSAVYLCATAQGITDTQYFGPGTRLTVL.

The chain employs TRBV12-5 and TRBJ2-1; without DNA, the TCRdb call of TRBD1 cannot be checked. CDR1 and CDR2 (germline): LGHNT, FRNRAP. The CDR3 is made up of 13 amino acids. This chain's CDR3 is CASGLAGGDEQFF.

This chain connects TRBV4-3 to TRBJ2-7; TCRdb's D call, TRBD1, is unchecked because there is no DNA. This CDR3 region has 17 residues. Germline CDR1 is LGHNA and CDR2 is YSLEER. The CDR3: CASSQVVGTGSTYEQYF.

The rearrangement uses TRBV20-1 and TRBJ1-2; TCRdb designates TRBD1, a call that cannot be tested without DNA. CDR1 and CDR2 (germline): DFQATT, SNEGSKA (reference sequence). The CDR3 sequence is 14 residues long. CDR3 amino acids: CSASLGQLVRGYTF.